These 26 T cell receptor delta chains were all obtained from the same sample, sequenced in a study of Vδ1+ human thymocytes (dated by TCRdb to between 2018 and 2020). Broad study findings and their caveats: In contrast to oligoclonal peripheral blood repertoires, thymic TRG and TRD repertoires appeared to be highly polyclonal with Gaussian CDR3 length distributions.

Sequenced on an Illumina MiSeq. RNA extraction was performed with the RNeasy mini kit, and reverse transcription was done with Superscript III. CDR3 amplicons were generated by multiplex PCR with pooled V-gene forward primers and a constant-region reverse primer carrying Illumina adaptor overhangs. TCRdb reprocessed the public data with the CATT caller; entries with the same nucleotide sequence were combined afterwards. A total of 80,000 or so delta-chain clones appear in this sample, roughly a third of them only once. The top ten clonotypes cover approximately 0.25% of the sample. These TCRs' antigens remain unknown. The source material was Vdelta1+ gamma-delta thymocytes from the thymus. Taken with the paper, the label for cell subset or site translates to: FACS-sorted CD3+ TCRalphabeta- TCRVdelta1+ TCRVdelta2- thymocytes. The receptor set was obtained from a boy younger than two who had congenital heart surgery.

The chain carries TRDV1 and TRDJ1; maybe TRDD2 (8 bases). The CDR3 covers 22 residues. Germline loops: CDR1 TSWWSYY, CDR2 QGS. V was cut by 4 bases and J by 0 bases, with 33 bases left in between. CDR3 sequence reads: CALGAPAFLVDWGLPNTDKLIF. The CDR3 DNA follows: TGTGCTCTTGGGGCTCCGGCCTTCCTAGTGGACTGGGGTCTTCCTAACACCGATAAACTCATCTTT.

This clone has a handful of counts. The chain uses TRDV2 and TRDJ1; no clear D gene. V gave up 3 bases and J gave up 1 base, with 11 bases separating them. CDR1 is GEAIGNYY and CDR2 is EKD in the germline V gene. This CDR3 is built from 14 residues. The CDR3 sequence is CACDLASLTDKLIF. CDR3 sequence (DNA): TGTGCCTGTGACCTCGCTAGCCTCACCGATAAACTCATCTTT.

Comment on this clone: The same CDR3 also results from other DNA sequences found in this sample. The rearrangement joins TRDV1 to TRDJ1, with 12 bases that match TRDD3. The germline V gene encodes CDR1 TSWWSYY and CDR2 QGS. V dropped 2 bases and J dropped 3; count of bases not matched to a gene: 16. The CDR3 totals 20 residues. The CDR3 DNA reads as TGTGCTCTTGGGGAAGTTCCTACCCAGTACTGGGGGATACTGGCCGATAAACTCATCTTT. This encodes CALGEVPTQYWGILADKLIF.

In the case of this clone: Germline is not matched at one junction end, which may reflect a read error. Other nucleotide sequences from this sample produce the same CDR3. The chain couples TRDV2 to TRDJ1; TRDD3 agrees at 11 bases. Germline CDR1 GEAIGNYY, CDR2 EKD. The CDR3 is 20 residues long. Here the CDR3 reads CACDTGLYWGINRYTDKLIF. The DNA of the CDR3 is TGTGCCTGTGACACCGGACTGTACTGGGGGATAAACCGGTACACCGATAAACTAATCTTT.

This clone was observed a handful of times. The chain recombines TRDV1 with TRDJ1; possibly TRDD2 for D (6 bases). V lost 4 bases and J 2 bases, leaving 23 bases between the germline ends. The CDR3 covers 18 residues. The germline CDR1 and CDR2 sequences are TSWWSYY and QGS. The CDR3 nucleotides read TGTGCTCTTGGGGGGTCTTCCTTCGTACGTCAGTGGACCGATAAACTCATCTTT. This encodes CALGGSSFVRQWTDKLIF.

On this clone: Other DNA sequences in the sample encode the same CDR3. This chain links TRDV1 with TRDJ1, with D possibly TRDD3 on 5 matching bases. V lost 1 base, J lost 1 base, and 22 bases lay in between. Germline V gene sequence: CDR1 TSWWSYY, CDR2 QGS. The CDR3 runs 19 residues. CDR3 coding DNA: TGTGCTCTTGGGGAACCCGAGCCGCTACTCGATTGGGGCACCGATAAACTCATCTTT. Protein product: CALGEPEPLLDWGTDKLIF.

This clone was recorded a few times. This chain links TRDV1 with TRDJ1; TRDD2 might be the D (6 bases). CDR1 and CDR2 from the germline V gene are TSWWSYY and QGS. This CDR3 comprises 19 residues. With 1 base removed from V and 6 bases from J, the gap between germline ends came to 27 bases. CDR3 bases: TGTGCTCTTGGGGAACAGCCCTCTCCTACCCCACTGGTGGGGAATAAACTCATCTTT. Its protein is CALGEQPSPTPLVGNKLIF.

This clone was detected a few times. V gene TRDV2 combines with J gene TRDJ1; 7 nucleotides line up with TRDD3. The V and J ends lost 5 bases and 0 bases, in that order; junction bases with no gene match: 20. The germline V gene has CDR1 GEAIGNYY and CDR2 EKD. CDR3 size: 19 residues. This CDR3 reads CACAAAKVFGGFYTDKLIF. As DNA, the CDR3 is TGTGCCTGTGCCGCGGCCAAAGTATTCGGGGGATTTTACACCGATAAACTCATCTTT.

The chain carries TRDV1 and TRDJ1; D is ambiguous. The CDR3 loop spans 20 amino acids. V was cut by 1 base and J by 0 bases, with 24 bases left in between. Per germline, CDR1 TSWWSYY and CDR2 QGS. The CDR3 region is CALGERRPAVLWSYTDKLIF. The CDR3 nucleotides read TGTGCTCTTGGGGAACGCCGCCCGGCTGTACTGTGGTCGTACACCGATAAACTCATCTTT.

The chain employs TRDV1 and TRDJ1; D is perhaps TRDD3 (5 bases). Trimming pared 2 bases from V and 0 bases from J, leaving 19 bases between. The CDR3 is 18 amino acids. CDR1 is TSWWSYY, CDR2 QGS, per germline. CDR3 coding DNA: TGTGCTCTTGGGGAAGAACATGGCGGGGACCAGTACACCGATAAACTCATCTTT. Translation gives CALGEEHGGDQYTDKLIF.

The J gene is TRDJ1, the V gene TRDV2; 9 bases match TRDD3. CDR1 and CDR2 (germline): GEAIGNYY, EKD. The J segment lost 0 bases and the V segment lost 1 base, leaving 20 bases of the junction unmatched. The CDR3 runs 21 residues. CDR3: CACDTGLELGDTRSYTDKLIF. The CDR3 coding sequence is TGTGCCTGTGACACAGGGCTAGAACTGGGGGACACGAGGTCGTACACCGATAAACTCATCTTT.

The chain employs TRDV1 and TRDJ1, with TRDD2 identical over 8 bases. Germline V gene data show CDR1 as TSWWSYY and CDR2 as QGS. The CDR3 totals 18 residues. J was trimmed by 5 bases and V by 9 bases; bases with no gene match: 23. The DNA of the CDR3 is TGTGCTCTCCGATGCGGCCTTCCTAAGGTCTGGGGTACTGATAAACTCATCTTT. Translation: CALRCGLPKVWGTDKLIF.

The chain combines TRDV1 with TRDJ1; weak D call: TRDD3 (6 bases). Trimming pared 1 base from V and 4 bases from J, leaving 40 bases between. Germline CDR1 is TSWWSYY and CDR2 is QGS. The CDR3 runs to 24 residues. CDR3 coding DNA: TGTGCTCTTGGGGAACGTAGGGGCGGAGGTTGTGAAGGTTCCCCGGCTGGGGACTTCGATAAACTCATCTTT. Residues: CALGERRGGGCEGSPAGDFDKLIF.

The chain employs TRDV1 and TRDJ1; the D gene could be TRDD2 or TRDD3 (5 bases each). CDR1 and CDR2 (germline): TSWWSYY, QGS. Trimming removed 5 bases from V and 7 bases from J, with 38 bases in between. CDR3 length equals 21 residues. CDR3 loop: CALGSPRPYLPHPHTRGKLIF. As DNA, the CDR3 is TGTGCTCTTGGGTCCCCAAGGCCTTACCTACCTCACCCTCATACGCGGGGTAAACTCATCTTT.

The chain couples TRDV1 to TRDJ1; D call uncertain. CDR3 length equals 22 residues. The V and J ends lost 4 bases and 0 bases respectively, with 33 bases between them. The germline gives CDR1 TSWWSYY, CDR2 QGS. The CDR3 DNA follows: TGTGCTCTTGGGGCCGTCGGCCGAGCGGCTCGCTTGGTCGGGTTATACACCGATAAACTCATCTTT. Its protein product is CALGAVGRAARLVGLYTDKLIF.

The table lists this clone with a few counts. V usage is TRDV1 and J usage is TRDJ1, with 7 bases identical to TRDD2. V dropped 6 bases and J dropped 2; count of bases not matched to a gene: 30. Germline V lookup: CDR1 TSWWSYY, CDR2 QGS. This CDR3 is 22 amino acids long. The CDR3 loop reads CALGRNVVSYPLVVQCTDKLIF. The CDR3, as DNA: TGTGCTCTTGGTCGCAACGTGGTTTCCTACCCACTGGTTGTCCAATGTACCGATAAACTCATCTTT.

This clone occurred a few times. This chain joins TRDV1 and TRDJ1, with 7 bases aligning to TRDD3. Germline assignment: CDR1 TSWWSYY and CDR2 QGS. V lost 0 bases, J lost 1 base, and 23 bases stayed unmatched. CDR3 length: 22 residues. In DNA, the CDR3 is TGTGCTCTTGGGGAACTAGTCCGCCACCCTTACTGGGGAACGCGATCCACCGATAAACTCATCTTT. Translation gives CALGELVRHPYWGTRSTDKLIF.

As for this clone: One junction end disagrees with the germline gene, perhaps due to a read error. The chain is built from TRDV1 and TRDJ1; D gene ambiguous. Germline CDR1 TSWWSYY, CDR2 QGS. The CDR3 covers 11 residues. The CDR3 region has the DNA TGTGCTCTTGGGGAACTAGGGGCGGCCTTCTTT. Encoded protein: CALGELGAAFF.

This clone was found a few times. This sequence joins TRDV1 and TRDJ1, with TRDD3 matching over 13 bases. J lost 1 base, V lost 0 bases, and 14 bases had no gene match. The germline gives CDR1 TSWWSYY, CDR2 QGS. This CDR3 is 21 amino acids long. CDR3 DNA sequence: TGTGCTCTTGGGGAACTGCCTGCCCGTACTGGGGGATACGCATGCACCGATAAACTCATCTTT. Protein sequence: CALGELPARTGGYACTDKLIF.

This clone came up a few times. The V and J genes are TRDV1 and TRDJ1, with TRDD3 identical over 9 bases. The CDR3 contains 18 residues. V lost 9 bases and J lost 1; bases outside the gene matches: 18. From germline, CDR1 is TSWWSYY and CDR2 QGS. In DNA form, the CDR3 reads TGTGCTCTCACATACTTCGGCCCTTGGGGGATATCCACCGATAAACTCATCTTT. It codes for CALTYFGPWGISTDKLIF.

The rearrangement uses TRDV1 and TRDJ1; no firm D call. Germline V gene lookup returns CDR1 TSWWSYY and CDR2 QGS. V shed 2 bases and J shed 0 bases, with 25 bases lying between them. The CDR3 totals 20 residues. CDR3 region: CALGEKLVLLPTSYTDKLIF. The CDR3 DNA is TGTGCTCTTGGGGAAAAGTTGGTTTTACTCCCCACTTCTTACACCGATAAACTCATCTTT.

In its sample, this clone was seen a few times. The V call is TRDV1, the J call TRDJ1; 11 bases agree with TRDD3. The CDR3 spans 22 residues. After removal of 0 bases from V and 0 bases from J, the junction contained 18 bases not matched to a gene. Germline assignment: CDR1 TSWWSYY and CDR2 QGS. The CDR3 loop reads CALGELPSYGTGGYRYTDKLIF. The CDR3, as DNA: TGTGCTCTTGGGGAACTCCCGTCCTACGGGACTGGGGGATATCGGTACACCGATAAACTCATCTTT.

A remark on this clone: It is unclear where the CDR3 begins or ends on the DNA, so no DNA is shown, and the CDR3 is as TCRdb lists it. This chain connects TRDV1 to TRDJ1; the table's D call, TRDD3, has no DNA check behind it. Including both end residues, the CDR3 is 18 amino acids long. CDR1 and CDR2 (germline): TSWWSYY, QGS. CDR3: CALGDPSCFGDGTDKLIF.

The chain uses TRDV1 and TRDJ1; 11 bases map to TRDD3. J was trimmed by 0 bases and V by 1 base; bases with no gene match: 25. The CDR3 consists of 24 residues. Germline V gene data show CDR1 as TSWWSYY and CDR2 as QGS. The CDR3 sequence is CALGEPAFQCTGGYEGGDTDKLIF. The CDR3 DNA reads as TGTGCTCTTGGGGAACCGGCCTTCCAATGTACTGGGGGATATGAGGGGGGAGACACCGATAAACTCATCTTT.

The rearrangement joins TRDV1 to TRDJ1, with 11 bases that match TRDD3. The CDR3 has 22 residues. Trimming took 2 bases from V and 4 from J; bases not matched to a gene: 24. Germline CDR1 reads TSWWSYY; CDR2 reads QGS. The CDR3 bases are TGTGCTCTTGGGGAATCGTCCTACCTCCGACCCTTACTGGGGGATAGCATCGATAAACTCATCTTT. Its protein product is CALGESSYLRPLLGDSIDKLIF.

There are a few counts of this clone. The chain links TRDV1 to TRDJ1; 9 positions agree with TRDD3. The CDR3 contains 23 residues. Trimming cost V 2 bases and J 1 base; bases outside gene matches: 26. Germline V gives CDR1 TSWWSYY, CDR2 QGS. The CDR3 nucleotides read TGTGCTCTTGGGGAAAATGACCCTACGTTTCATTCACTGGGGGACCCTCTCACCGATAAACTCATCTTT. It specifies CALGENDPTFHSLGDPLTDKLIF.